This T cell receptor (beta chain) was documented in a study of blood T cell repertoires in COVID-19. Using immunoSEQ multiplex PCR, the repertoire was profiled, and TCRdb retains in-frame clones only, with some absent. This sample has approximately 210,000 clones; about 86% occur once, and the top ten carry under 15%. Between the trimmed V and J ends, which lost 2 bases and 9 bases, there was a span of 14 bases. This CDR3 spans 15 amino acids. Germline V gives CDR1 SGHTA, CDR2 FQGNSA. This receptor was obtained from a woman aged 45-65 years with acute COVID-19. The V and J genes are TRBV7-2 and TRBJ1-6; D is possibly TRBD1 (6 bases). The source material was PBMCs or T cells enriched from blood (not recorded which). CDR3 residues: CASSLNAGDGSPLHF. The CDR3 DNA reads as TGTGCCAGCAGCTTAAATGCAGGGGACGGTTCACCCCTCCACTTT.